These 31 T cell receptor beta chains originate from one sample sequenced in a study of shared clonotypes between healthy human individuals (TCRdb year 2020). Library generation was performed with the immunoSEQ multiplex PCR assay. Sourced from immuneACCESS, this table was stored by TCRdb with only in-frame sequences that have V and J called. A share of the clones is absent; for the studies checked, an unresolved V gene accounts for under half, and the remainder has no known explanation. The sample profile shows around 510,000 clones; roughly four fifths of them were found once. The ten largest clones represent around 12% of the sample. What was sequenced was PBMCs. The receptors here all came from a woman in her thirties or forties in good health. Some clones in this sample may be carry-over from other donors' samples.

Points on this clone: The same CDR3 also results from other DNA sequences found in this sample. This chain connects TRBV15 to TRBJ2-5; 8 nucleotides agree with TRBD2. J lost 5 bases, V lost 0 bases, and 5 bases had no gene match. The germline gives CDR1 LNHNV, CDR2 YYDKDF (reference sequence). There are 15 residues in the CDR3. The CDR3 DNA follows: TGTGCCACCAGCAGAGATCGGGGGGGCTGGGAGACCCAGTACTTC. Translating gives CATSRDRGGWETQYF.

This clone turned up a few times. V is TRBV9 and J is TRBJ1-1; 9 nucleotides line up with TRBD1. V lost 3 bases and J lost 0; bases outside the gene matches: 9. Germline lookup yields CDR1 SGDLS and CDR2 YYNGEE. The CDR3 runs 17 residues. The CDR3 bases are TGTGCCAGCAGCGCCAGACAGGGGGGGAAAATGAACACTGAAGCTTTCTTT. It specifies CASSARQGGKMNTEAFF. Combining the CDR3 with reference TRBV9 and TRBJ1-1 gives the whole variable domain DSGVTQTPKHLITATGQRVTLRCSPRSGDLSVYWYQQSLDQGLQFLIQYYNGEERAKGNILERFSAQQFPDLHSELNLSSLELGDSALYFCASSARQGGKMNTEAFFGQGTRLTVV.

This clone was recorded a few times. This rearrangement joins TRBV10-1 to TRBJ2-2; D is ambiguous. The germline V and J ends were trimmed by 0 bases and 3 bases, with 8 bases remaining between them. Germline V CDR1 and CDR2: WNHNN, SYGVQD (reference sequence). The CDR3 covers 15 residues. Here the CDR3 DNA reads TGCGCCAGCAGTGAGTCGAGGCAAGACACCGGGGAGCTGTTTTTT. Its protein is CASSESRQDTGELFF.

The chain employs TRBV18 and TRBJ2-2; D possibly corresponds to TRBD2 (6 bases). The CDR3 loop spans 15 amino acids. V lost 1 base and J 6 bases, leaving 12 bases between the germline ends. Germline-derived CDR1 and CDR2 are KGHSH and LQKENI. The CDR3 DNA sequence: TGTGCCAGCTCACCACTCCCTAGCGTGGCCGGGGAGCTGTTTTTT. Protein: CASSPLPSVAGELFF.

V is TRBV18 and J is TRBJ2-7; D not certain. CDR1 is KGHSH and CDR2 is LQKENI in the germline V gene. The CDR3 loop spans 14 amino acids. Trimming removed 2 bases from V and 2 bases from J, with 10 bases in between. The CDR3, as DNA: TGTGCCAGCTCACCATCGGCCCGAGCCTACGAGCAGTACTTC. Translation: CASSPSARAYEQYF.

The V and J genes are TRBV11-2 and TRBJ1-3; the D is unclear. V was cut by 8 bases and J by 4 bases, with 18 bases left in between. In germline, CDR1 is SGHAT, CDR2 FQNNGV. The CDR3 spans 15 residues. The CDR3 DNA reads TGTGCCAGCTCTTACCCTGGAGCCTCGGGAAACACCATATATTTT. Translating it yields CASSYPGASGNTIYF.

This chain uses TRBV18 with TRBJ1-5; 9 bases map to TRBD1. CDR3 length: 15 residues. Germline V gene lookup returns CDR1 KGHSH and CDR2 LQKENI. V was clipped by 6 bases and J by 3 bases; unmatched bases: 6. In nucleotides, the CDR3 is TGTGCCAGCTCGCAAACAGGGGGCGACAATCAGCCCCAGCATTTT. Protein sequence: CASSQTGGDNQPQHF. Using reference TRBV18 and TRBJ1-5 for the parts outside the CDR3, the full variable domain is NAGVMQNPRHLVRRRGQEARLRCSPMKGHSHVYWYRQLPEEGLKFMVYLQKENIIDESGMPKERFSAEFPKEGPSILRIQQVVRGDSAAYFCASSQTGGDNQPQHFGDGTRLSIL.

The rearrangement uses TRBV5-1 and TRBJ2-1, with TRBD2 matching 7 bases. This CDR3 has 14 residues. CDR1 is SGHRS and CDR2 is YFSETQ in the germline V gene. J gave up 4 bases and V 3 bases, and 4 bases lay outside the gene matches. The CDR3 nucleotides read TGCGCCAGCAGCTCAGCGGGGCCTTACAATGAGCAGTTCTTC. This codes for CASSSAGPYNEQFF.

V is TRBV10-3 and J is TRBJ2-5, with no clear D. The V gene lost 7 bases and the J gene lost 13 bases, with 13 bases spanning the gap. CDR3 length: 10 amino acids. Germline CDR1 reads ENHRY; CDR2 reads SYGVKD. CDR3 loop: CAIIFRSRYF. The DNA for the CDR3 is TGTGCCATCATATTCCGATCTCGGTACTTC.

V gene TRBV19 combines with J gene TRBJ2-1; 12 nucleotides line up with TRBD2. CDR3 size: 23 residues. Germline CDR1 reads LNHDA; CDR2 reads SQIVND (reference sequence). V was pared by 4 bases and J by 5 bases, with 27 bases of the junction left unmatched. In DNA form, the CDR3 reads TGTGCCAGTAGTACCCGCACCCCTCTAGCGGGAGGGGTGAGAAAGAAGTTACACAATGAGCAGTTCTTC. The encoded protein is CASSTRTPLAGGVRKKLHNEQFF. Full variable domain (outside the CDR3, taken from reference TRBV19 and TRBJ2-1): DGGITQSPKYLFRKEGQNVTLSCEQNLNHDAMYWYRQDPGQGLRLIYYSQIVNDFQKGDIAEGYSVSREKKESFPLTVTSAQKNPTAFYLCASSTRTPLAGGVRKKLHNEQFFGPGTRLTVL.

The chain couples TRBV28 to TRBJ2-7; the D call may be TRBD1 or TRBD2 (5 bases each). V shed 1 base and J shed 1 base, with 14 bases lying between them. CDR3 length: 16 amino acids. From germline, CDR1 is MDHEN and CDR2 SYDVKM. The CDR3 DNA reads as TGTGCCAGCAGTTTATCCGGGCAGGGACCTTCCTACGAGCAGTACTTC. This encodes CASSLSGQGPSYEQYF.

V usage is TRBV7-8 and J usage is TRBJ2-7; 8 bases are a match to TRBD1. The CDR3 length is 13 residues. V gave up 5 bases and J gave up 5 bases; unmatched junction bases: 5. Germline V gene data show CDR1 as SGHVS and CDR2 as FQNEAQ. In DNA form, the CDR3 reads TGTGCCAGCAGCCCGGACAGGGCCGACGAGCAGTACTTC. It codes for CASSPDRADEQYF.

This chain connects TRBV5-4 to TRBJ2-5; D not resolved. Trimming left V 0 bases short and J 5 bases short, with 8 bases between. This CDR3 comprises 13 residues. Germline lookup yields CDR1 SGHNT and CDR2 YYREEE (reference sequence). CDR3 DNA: TGTGCCAGCAGCTTGGCCGAGTGGGAGACCCAGTACTTC. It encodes CASSLAEWETQYF.

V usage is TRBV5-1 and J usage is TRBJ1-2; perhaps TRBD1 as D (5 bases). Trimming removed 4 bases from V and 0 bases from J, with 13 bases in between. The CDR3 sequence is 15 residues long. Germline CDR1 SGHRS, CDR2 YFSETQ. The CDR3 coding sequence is TGCGCCAGCAGCCAGGGTTCCACCTCTAACTATGGCTACACCTTC. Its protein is CASSQGSTSNYGYTF.

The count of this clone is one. The CDR3 DNA is TGTGCCAGCTCACCCCCGAGCGGGAGCTCCTACAATGAGCAGTTCTTC. Protein product: CASSPPSGSSYNEQFF. The chain carries TRBV18 and TRBJ2-1; 8 positions match TRBD2. CDR3 length: 16 amino acids. Germline CDR1 reads KGHSH; CDR2 reads LQKENI. Trimming at V came to 3 bases and at J to 0 bases, leaving 4 bases not matched to a gene.

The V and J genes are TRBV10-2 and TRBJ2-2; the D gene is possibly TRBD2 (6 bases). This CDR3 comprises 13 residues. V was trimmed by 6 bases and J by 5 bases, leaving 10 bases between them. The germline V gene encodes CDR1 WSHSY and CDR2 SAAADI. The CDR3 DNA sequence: TGCGCCAGCAGCTCGGGGAGGACCGGGGAGCTGTTTTTT. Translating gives CASSSGRTGELFF.

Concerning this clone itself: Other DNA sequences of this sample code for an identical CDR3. In DNA form, the CDR3 reads TGTGCCAGCAGAAACAGGGATAATTCACCCCTCCACTTT. It translates to CASRNRDNSPLHF. The chain recombines TRBV28 with TRBJ1-6; TRBD1 might be the D (6 bases). V lost 6 bases to trimming and J lost 5 bases, with 8 bases between them. The V gene's germline CDR1 is MDHEN and CDR2 SYDVKM. The CDR3 contains 13 residues.

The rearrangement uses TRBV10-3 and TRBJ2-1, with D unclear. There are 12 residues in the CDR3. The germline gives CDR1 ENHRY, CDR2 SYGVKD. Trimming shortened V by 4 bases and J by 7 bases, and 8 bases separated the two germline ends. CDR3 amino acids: CAISGPGNEQFF. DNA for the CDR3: TGTGCCATCAGTGGGCCTGGGAATGAGCAGTTCTTC.

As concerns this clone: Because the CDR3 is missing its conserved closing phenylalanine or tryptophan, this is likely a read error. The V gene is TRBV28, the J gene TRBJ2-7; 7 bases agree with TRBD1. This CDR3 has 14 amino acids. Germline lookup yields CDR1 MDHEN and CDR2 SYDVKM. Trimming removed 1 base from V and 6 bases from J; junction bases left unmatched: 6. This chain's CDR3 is CASSLSDRVSEQYL. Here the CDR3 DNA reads TGTGCCAGCAGTTTATCAGACAGGGTAAGCGAGCAGTACCTC.

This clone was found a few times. The CDR3, as DNA: TGTGCCAGTAGTCCCCGAGACAGGGGAGGGGTGGGCCTCAATGAAAAACTGTTTTTT. Protein product: CASSPRDRGGVGLNEKLFF. This chain joins TRBV19 and TRBJ1-4, with TRBD1 identical over 8 bases. Germline V CDR1 and CDR2: LNHDA, SQIVND (reference sequence). The V gene end was trimmed by 5 bases and the J gene end by 5 bases; junction bases not matched to a gene: 19. CDR3 length: 19 amino acids.

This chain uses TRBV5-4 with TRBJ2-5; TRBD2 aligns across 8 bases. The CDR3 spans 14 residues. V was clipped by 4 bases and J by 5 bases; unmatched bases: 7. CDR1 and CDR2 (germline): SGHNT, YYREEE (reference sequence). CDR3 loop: CASSESGSTETQYF. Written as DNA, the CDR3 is TGTGCCAGCAGCGAGAGCGGGAGCACGGAGACCCAGTACTTC.

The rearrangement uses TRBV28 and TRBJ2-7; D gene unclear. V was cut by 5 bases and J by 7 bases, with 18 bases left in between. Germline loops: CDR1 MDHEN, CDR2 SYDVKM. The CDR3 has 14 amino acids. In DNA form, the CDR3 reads TGTGCCAGCAGTACACCCCCGGAGCGACTGGAGCAGTACTTC. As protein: CASSTPPERLEQYF.

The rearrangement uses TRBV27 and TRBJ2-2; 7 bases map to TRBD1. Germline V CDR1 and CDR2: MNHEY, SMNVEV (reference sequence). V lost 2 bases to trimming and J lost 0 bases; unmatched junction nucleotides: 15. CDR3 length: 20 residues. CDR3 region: CASSLIAPRTGRSNTGELFF. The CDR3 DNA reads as TGTGCCAGCAGTTTAATCGCCCCCAGGACAGGCCGATCGAACACCGGGGAGCTGTTTTTT.

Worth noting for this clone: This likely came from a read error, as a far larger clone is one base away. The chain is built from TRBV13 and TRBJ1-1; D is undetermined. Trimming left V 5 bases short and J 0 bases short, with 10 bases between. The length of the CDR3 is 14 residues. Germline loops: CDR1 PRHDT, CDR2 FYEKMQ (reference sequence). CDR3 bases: TGTGCCAGCAGCCCCATGGGCATGAACACTGAAGCTTTCTTT. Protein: CASSPMGMNTEAFF.

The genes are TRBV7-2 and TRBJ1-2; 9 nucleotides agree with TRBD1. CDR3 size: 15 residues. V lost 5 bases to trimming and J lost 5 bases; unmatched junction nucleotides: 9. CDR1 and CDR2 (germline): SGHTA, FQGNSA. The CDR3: CASSATGGVTYGYTF. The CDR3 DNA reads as TGTGCCAGCAGCGCGACAGGGGGAGTTACGTATGGCTACACCTTC.

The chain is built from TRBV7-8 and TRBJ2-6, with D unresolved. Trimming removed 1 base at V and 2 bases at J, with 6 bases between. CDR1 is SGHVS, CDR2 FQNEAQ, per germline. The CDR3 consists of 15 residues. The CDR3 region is CASSLGNAGANVLTF. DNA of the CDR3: TGTGCCAGCAGCTTAGGGAATGCTGGGGCCAACGTCCTGACTTTC.

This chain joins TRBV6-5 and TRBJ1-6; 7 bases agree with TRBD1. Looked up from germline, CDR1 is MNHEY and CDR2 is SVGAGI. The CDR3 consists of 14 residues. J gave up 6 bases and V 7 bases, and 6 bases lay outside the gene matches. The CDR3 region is CASKAGTANSPLHF. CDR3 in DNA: TGTGCCAGCAAGGCCGGGACAGCTAATTCACCCCTCCACTTT.

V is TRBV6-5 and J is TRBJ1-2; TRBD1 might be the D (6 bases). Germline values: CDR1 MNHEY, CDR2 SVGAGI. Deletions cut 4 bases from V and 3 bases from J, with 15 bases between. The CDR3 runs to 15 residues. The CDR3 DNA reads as TGTGCCAGCAGTTCCCCCAGGGGCCCCCACTATGGCTACACCTTC. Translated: CASSSPRGPHYGYTF.

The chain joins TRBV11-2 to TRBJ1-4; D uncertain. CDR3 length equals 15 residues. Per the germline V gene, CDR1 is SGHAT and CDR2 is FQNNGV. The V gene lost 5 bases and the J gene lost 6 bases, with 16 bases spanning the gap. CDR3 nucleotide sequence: TGTGCCAGCAGCCCGTCGCAGGCATTTTATGAAAAACTGTTTTTT. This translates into CASSPSQAFYEKLFF.

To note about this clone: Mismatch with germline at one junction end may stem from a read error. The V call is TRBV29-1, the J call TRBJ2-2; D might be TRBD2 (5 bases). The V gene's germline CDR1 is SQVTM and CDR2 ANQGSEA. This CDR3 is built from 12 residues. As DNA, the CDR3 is TGCAGCGTTAGGGTACGGGCCGGGGAGCTGCTTTTT. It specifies CSVRVRAGELLF.

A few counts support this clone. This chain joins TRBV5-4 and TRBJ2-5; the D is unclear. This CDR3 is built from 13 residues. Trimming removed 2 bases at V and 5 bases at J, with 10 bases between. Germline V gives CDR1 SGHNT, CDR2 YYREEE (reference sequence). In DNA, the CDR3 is TGTGCCAGCAGCTTTAGGCTTGGGGAGACCCAGTACTTC. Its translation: CASSFRLGETQYF.